This T cell receptor (beta chain) was recovered during a study of OX40 agonist ivuxolimab in advanced cancers. Study-wide context: Patients took ivuxolimab, an agonistic anti-OX40 (CD134) antibody. Study-wide results and caveats: Circulating CD4+ and CD8+ T cells showed clonal expansion by week 6 at 0.1 to 3.0 mg/kg. The investigators did not determine what antigen specificity the expanded peripheral T cells had.

Germline assignment: CDR1 SGHTS and CDR2 YDEGEE. Trimming stripped 6 bases from V and 5 bases from J, with 11 bases between. This CDR3 is 12 amino acids long. Turning to this clone: Its specificity is unknown.

The repertoire was sequenced with immunoSEQ multiplex PCR; TCRdb's copy has only in-frame clones and lacks some. Of 80,000 or so clones in the sample, around 83% are singletons; the top ten hold nearly 8%. The sequencing here drew on CD4+ or CD8+ T cells sorted from blood, taken in a trial of the OX40 agonist ivuxolimab. The chain recombines TRBV5-8 with TRBJ1-1; no clear D gene. This TCR came from an adult with an advanced solid tumor such as melanoma, head and neck, liver or kidney cancer. The CDR3 loop reads CASILSETEAFF. The CDR3 coding sequence is TGTGCCAGCATCCTCAGTGAAACTGAAGCTTTCTTT.